This record concerns one T cell receptor beta chain sequence. Its specificity is not known. This same CDR3 is encoded by further DNA sequences in the sample. CDR1 is SEHNR and CDR2 is FQNEAQ in the germline V gene (reference sequence). CDR3 length: 13 amino acids. V shed 1 base and J shed 5 bases, with 8 bases lying between them. Produced via immunoSEQ multiplex PCR; TCRdb's table is partial and in-frame only. Among some 250,000 clones, 90% to 95% were seen once, and the ten largest hold around 0.5%. The data are from a study of T cell responses to AZD1222 COVID-19 vaccine. Findings of the study overall: Scientists sampled the repertoires only once the peak T cell response had passed. Recipients of two AZD1222 doses showed rising Spike-specific TCR breadth and depth.

The chain has TRBV7-9 and TRBJ1-1; tentatively, D is TRBD1 (6 bases). This TCR came from an adult who received the AZD1222 COVID-19 vaccine. The sequencing here drew on peripheral blood, taken 28 days after the second AZD1222 dose. The CDR3 loop is CASSLEGGTEAFF. CDR3 nucleotide sequence: TGTGCCAGCAGCTTAGAAGGGGGTACTGAAGCTTTCTTT.